One sample yielded the 17 T cell receptor beta chains listed below, sequenced in a study. One entry per CDR3 protein, called by TCRdb with MiXCR from the 5' RACE reads. This sample has 50,000 to 75,000 distinct CDR3 sequences, with 22% found just once. Sequencing used memory CD4+ T cells sorted from a lymph node. The subset here: memory CD4+ T cells, CD4+CD45RO+CD25-. The receptors derive from a female donor with breast cancer.

In DNA, the CDR3 is TGTGCCAGCAGGTCGACTAGCGGGAGTCACTACGAGCAGTACTTC. It specifies CASRSTSGSHYEQYF. The chain joins TRBV6-2 or TRBV6-3 to TRBJ2-7, with 12 bases aligning to TRBD2. J was trimmed by 3 bases and V by 6 bases; bases with no gene match: 6. The CDR3 covers 15 residues. Germline CDR1 MNHEY, CDR2 SVGEGT.

This clonotype was seen more than once but under ten times. The chain has TRBV20-1 and TRBJ2-7, with 8 bases identical to TRBD1. CDR3 length: 14 residues. J lost 9 bases, V lost 0 bases, and 10 bases had no gene match. Germline assignment: CDR1 DFQATT and CDR2 SNEGSKA (reference sequence). DNA of the CDR3: TGCAGTGCTAGAGATCTTGGACAGGGTTTGTGGCAGTACTTC. Translating gives CSARDLGQGLWQYF.

This clonotype was recorded at least ten times. This sequence joins TRBV7-9 and TRBJ2-3; D is possibly TRBD1 (6 bases). The ends were cut back, 5 bases at V and 2 bases at J, with 11 bases in the middle. CDR3 size: 14 residues. From germline, CDR1 is SEHNR and CDR2 FQNEAQ (reference sequence). The CDR3 spells CASSIQGYTDTQYF. Written as DNA, the CDR3 is TGTGCCAGCAGCATACAGGGCTACACAGATACGCAGTATTTT.

The V call is TRBV7-2, the J call TRBJ2-3, with D tentatively TRBD1 (6 bases). This CDR3 region has 16 residues. Germline CDR1 is SGHTA and CDR2 is FQGNSA. V was trimmed by 1 base and J by 0 bases, leaving 11 bases between them. The CDR3 sequence is CASSLGGPLSTDTQYF. The CDR3 DNA reads as TGTGCCAGCAGCTTAGGGGGGCCTTTGAGCACAGATACGCAGTATTTT.

Comment on this clonotype: This clone may be a read error of a much larger clone one base away. The chain couples TRBV7-3 to TRBJ2-2, with 9 bases identical to TRBD2. Germline CDR1 SGHTA, CDR2 FQGTGA. The CDR3 has 14 residues. The CDR3, as DNA: TGTGCCGGCAGCTTAGCGGGAGACACCGGGGAGCTGTTTTTT. Protein sequence: CAGSLAGDTGELFF.

This clonotype was detected once. The gene calls are TRBV6-1 and TRBJ1-5, with D possibly being TRBD1 (5 bases). The germline V gene has CDR1 MNHNS and CDR2 SASEGT. This CDR3 is built from 15 residues. The V gene lost 6 bases and the J gene lost 6 bases, with 18 bases spanning the gap. CDR3 DNA: TGTGCCAGCAGGGAGAGTACAGGAATAGTTCAGCCCCAGCATTTT. Its protein product is CASRESTGIVQPQHF.

This chain connects TRBV5-1 to TRBJ1-5; D perhaps matches TRBD1 (5 bases). The CDR3 consists of 15 residues. Germline assignment: CDR1 SGHRS and CDR2 YFSETQ. Trimming stripped 0 bases from V and 3 bases from J, with 10 bases between. CDR3 region: CASSLVGHVNQPQHF. As DNA, the CDR3 is TGCGCCAGCAGCTTGGTTGGACACGTCAATCAGCCCCAGCATTTT.

This clonotype was recorded a few times. The chain uses TRBV25-1 and TRBJ2-7, with unresolved D. Germline-derived CDR1 and CDR2 are MGHDK and SYGVNS. The CDR3 is 12 residues long. Trimming shortened V by 4 bases and J by 4 bases, and 8 bases separated the two germline ends. The CDR3 DNA is TGTGCCAGCAGTGTGGACGGTTACGAGCAGTACTTC. It yields the protein CASSVDGYEQYF.

A remark on this clonotype: This sequence may be a read error, since a much larger clone differs from it by one base. This chain links TRBV5-1 with TRBJ2-1; TRBD2 might be the D (6 bases). The CDR3 has 16 residues. The germline gives CDR1 SGHRS, CDR2 YFSETQ. Trimming took 6 bases from V and 10 from J, leaving 26 bases between them. The CDR3 reads CASIVLPSGSGEEQFF. The CDR3 DNA reads TGCGCCAGCATAGTTTTGCCGAGCGGGTCAGGAGAGGAGCAGTTCTTC.

A note on this clonotype: A much larger clone is a single base away; this may be a read error. The CDR3 coding sequence is TGTGCCAGCGGCTTAGAGGTTTGGCGGGGCTATGGCTACACCTTC. Amino acids: CASGLEVWRGYGYTF. This chain uses TRBV7-2 with TRBJ1-2; no clear D gene. Germline CDR1 reads SGHTA; CDR2 reads FQGNSA. The CDR3 consists of 15 residues. The whole variable domain, filled in from reference TRBV7-2 and TRBJ1-2, reads GAGVSQSPSNKVTEKGKDVELRCDPISGHTALYWYRQSLGQGLEFLIYFQGNSAPDKSGLPSDRFSAERTGGSVSTLTIQRTQQEDSAVYLCASGLEVWRGYGYTFGSGTRLTVV.

The V call is TRBV14, the J call TRBJ2-7; 8 bases match TRBD2. Trimming took 4 bases from V and 0 from J; bases not matched to a gene: 5. Germline-derived CDR1 and CDR2 are SGHDN and FVKESK. The CDR3 spans 15 residues. CDR3 coding DNA: TGTGCCAGCAGCCGAGAAAGCGGGAGCTCCTACGAGCAGTACTTC. Protein product: CASSRESGSSYEQYF.

The chain uses TRBV2 and TRBJ2-3, with D uncertain. V lost 2 bases to trimming and J lost 3 bases, with 9 bases between them. The germline CDR1 and CDR2 sequences are SNHLY and FYNNEI. This CDR3 contains 14 residues. The CDR3 spells CASSENRETDTQYF. CDR3 sequence (DNA): TGTGCCAGCAGTGAAAACAGAGAAACAGATACGCAGTATTTT. The full variable domain, its missing parts supplied by reference TRBV2 and TRBJ2-3, is EPEVTQTPSHQVTQMGQEVILRCVPISNHLYFYWYRQILGQKVEFLVSFYNNEISEKSEIFDDQFSVERPDGSNFTLKIRSTKLEDSAMYFCASSENRETDTQYFGPGTRLTVL.

This clonotype came up once. The rearrangement uses TRBV13 and TRBJ2-1; 11 nucleotides match TRBD2. The CDR3 has 15 residues. V lost 6 bases to trimming and J lost 4 bases; unmatched junction nucleotides: 5. The germline CDR1 and CDR2 sequences are PRHDT and FYEKMQ (reference sequence). CDR3 loop: CASRPTSGRYNEQFF. Here the CDR3 DNA reads TGTGCCAGCAGACCAACTAGCGGGAGATACAATGAGCAGTTCTTC.

In its sample, this clonotype was seen a few times. The chain couples TRBV9 to TRBJ2-2; TRBD1 aligns across 8 bases. Trimming took 2 bases from V and 2 from J; bases not matched to a gene: 2. CDR1 and CDR2 from the germline V gene are SGDLS and YYNGEE. The CDR3 spans 15 residues. The CDR3 nucleotides are TGTGCCAGCAGCGTGGGACAGGCAAACACCGGGGAGCTGTTTTTT. This sequence encodes CASSVGQANTGELFF.

This clonotype came up a few times. Written as DNA, the CDR3 is TGTGCCAGCAGTTATCTGAGTACGGAGAATTCACCCCTCCACTTT. Its translation is CASSYLSTENSPLHF. V is TRBV6-6 and J is TRBJ1-6; D not resolved. Germline CDR1 and CDR2: MNHNY and SVGAGI (reference sequence). V lost 3 bases to trimming and J lost 7 bases, with 13 bases between them. The CDR3 contains 15 residues.

This clonotype occurred a few times. This chain uses TRBV5-1 with TRBJ2-1, with 8 bases matching TRBD1. Germline V lookup: CDR1 SGHRS, CDR2 YFSETQ. This CDR3 region has 16 residues. With V trimmed by 1 base and J by 7 bases, 10 bases remained unmatched. The CDR3 protein is CASSLKPGQVNNEQFF. CDR3 bases: TGCGCCAGCAGCTTGAAACCGGGACAGGTTAATAATGAGCAGTTCTTC.

This clonotype was detected once. Germline and junction disagree at one end, which may indicate a read error. The chain couples TRBV20-1 to TRBJ2-5; 13 bases align to TRBD2. Germline V gene lookup returns CDR1 DFQATT and CDR2 SNEGSKA (reference sequence). The CDR3 runs 15 residues. CDR3 DNA: TGCAGTGCTAGGGTGGGACTAGCGGGGTTGGAGACCCAGAACTTC. Translation: CSARVGLAGLETQNF.